This TCR beta chain stems from a study of cytomegalovirus exposure and HLA in healthy donors. V was pared by 8 bases and J by 4 bases, with 6 bases of the junction left unmatched. Looked up from germline, CDR1 is SNHLY and CDR2 is FYNNEI. The CDR3 loop spans 14 amino acids. The PCR employed 60 Vbeta primers together with 13 Jbeta primers. Here immunoSEQ multiplex PCR was the method, and the copy in TCRdb shows in-frame clones only, minus some. Here the sample spans tens of thousands of clones, roughly four fifths being singletons. This clone was found a few times. The antigen remains undetermined. The study's findings and limits: As a later analysis revealed, most CMV-associated TCR beta chains appeared HLA-restricted. Further analysis, carried out later, found HLA-associated TCR beta chains more clonally expanded than equally common other chains. According to a later analysis, donors in an Asian-associated ancestry cluster reportedly had fewer N-insertions than the approximately 720-donor mean. The authors considered a cluster of highly shared sequence variants likely to be a sequencing artifact.

This receptor was taken from a man between 25 and 39 years old in good health and CMV-seronegative. Source material: PBMCs. V is TRBV2 and J is TRBJ1-1; the match to TRBD1 covers 11 bases. CDR3 protein: CASRDRGMATEAFF. CDR3 in DNA: TGTGCCAGCCGGGACAGGGGGATGGCCACTGAAGCTTTCTTT.